This T cell receptor (beta chain) was observed in a study of blood T cell repertoires in COVID-19. Looking at the study overall: The study drew acute and convalescent COVID-19 samples from the United States, Italy and Spain. T cells, B-cell-depleted T cells, or PBMCs provided the cDNA or gDNA that served as material.

Study processing details: Nucleated cell number was recorded as an estimate derived from reference gene primer amplification. The repertoire was sequenced with immunoSEQ multiplex PCR; TCRdb's copy has only in-frame clones and lacks some. D and trimming come from the DNA, and the V and J calls and clone size come from that table. The table has tens of thousands of clones, about nine tenths seen once. There are 15 residues in the CDR3. V trimming: 6 bases; J trimming: 4 bases; junction bases outside the gene matches: 6. The germline CDR1 and CDR2 sequences are MNHEY and SMNVEV (reference sequence). Worth noting for this clone: The same CDR3 arises from other DNA sequences in this sample as well.

Sequencing input: peripheral blood. The source is a human donor in a cohort sampled during active COVID-19. The rearrangement joins TRBV27 to TRBJ2-7; 13 bases line up with TRBD2. The CDR3 loop reads CASSRTSGRAYEQYF. The DNA for the CDR3 is TGTGCCAGCAGCCGAACTAGCGGGAGGGCGTACGAGCAGTACTTC.